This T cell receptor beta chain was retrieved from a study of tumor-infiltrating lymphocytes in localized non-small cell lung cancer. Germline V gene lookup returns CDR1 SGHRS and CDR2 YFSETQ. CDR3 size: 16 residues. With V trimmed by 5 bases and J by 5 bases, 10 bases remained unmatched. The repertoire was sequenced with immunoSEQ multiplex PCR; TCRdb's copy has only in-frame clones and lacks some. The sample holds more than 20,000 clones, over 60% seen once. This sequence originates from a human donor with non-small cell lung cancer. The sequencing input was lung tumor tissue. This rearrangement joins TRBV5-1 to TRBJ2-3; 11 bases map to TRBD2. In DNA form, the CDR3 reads TGCGCCAGCAGAGAAGGTAGCGGGGGGGCCAGAGATACGCAGTATTTT. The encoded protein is CASREGSGGARDTQYF.